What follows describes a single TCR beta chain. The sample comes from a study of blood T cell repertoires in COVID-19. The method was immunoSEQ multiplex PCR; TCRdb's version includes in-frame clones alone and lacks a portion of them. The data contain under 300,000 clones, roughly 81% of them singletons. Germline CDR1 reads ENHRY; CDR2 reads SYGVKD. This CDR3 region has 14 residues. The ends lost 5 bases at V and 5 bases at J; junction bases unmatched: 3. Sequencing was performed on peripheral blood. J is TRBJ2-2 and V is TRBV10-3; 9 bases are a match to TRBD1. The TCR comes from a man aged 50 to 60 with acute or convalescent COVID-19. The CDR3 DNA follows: TGTGCCATCAGTCCGGGACAGGGTACCGGGGAGCTGTTTTTT. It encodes CAISPGQGTGELFF.